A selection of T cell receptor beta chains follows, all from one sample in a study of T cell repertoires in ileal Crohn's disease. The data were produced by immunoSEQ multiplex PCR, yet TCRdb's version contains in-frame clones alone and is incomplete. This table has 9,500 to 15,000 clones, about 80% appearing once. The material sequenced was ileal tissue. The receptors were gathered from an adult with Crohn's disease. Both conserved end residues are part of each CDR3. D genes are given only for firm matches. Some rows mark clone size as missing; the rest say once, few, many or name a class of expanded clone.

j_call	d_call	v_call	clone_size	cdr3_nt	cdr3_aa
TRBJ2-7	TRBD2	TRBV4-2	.	TGTGCCAGCAGCCAAGAACTAGCGGCCTACGAGCAGTACTTC	CASSQELAAYEQYF
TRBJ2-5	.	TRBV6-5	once	TGTGCCAGCAGTTACTCCCAGGGTGGAATTGAGACCCAGTACTTC	CASSYSQGGIETQYF
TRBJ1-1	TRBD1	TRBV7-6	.	TGTGCCAGCAGCTTAGAAGGGACAGGGGGCGCCGACGGTGAAGCTTTCTTT	CASSLEGTGGADGEAFF
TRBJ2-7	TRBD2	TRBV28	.	TGTGCCAGCACCGTGGTCGGGGGGTACGAGCAGTACTTC	CASTVVGGYEQYF
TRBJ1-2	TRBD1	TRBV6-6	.	TGTGCCAGCAGTTCCCAACAGGGGGCGGGCTACACCTTC	CASSSQQGAGYTF
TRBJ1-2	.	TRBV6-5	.	TGTGCCAGCAGTTATAGCGACAGGAGTGACTACACCTTC	CASSYSDRSDYTF
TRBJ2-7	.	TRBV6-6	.	TGTGCCAGCAGTTCGGACAAAACCTACGAGCAGTACTTC	CASSSDKTYEQYF
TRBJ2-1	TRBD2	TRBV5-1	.	TGCGCCAGCAGGAAAACTAGCGGCGGAGGGTACAATGAGCAGTTCTTC	CASRKTSGGGYNEQFF
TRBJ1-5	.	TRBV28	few	TGTGCCAGCAGCTCCTTTAAGAGGGGACTCAATCAGCCCCAGCATTTT	CASSSFKRGLNQPQHF
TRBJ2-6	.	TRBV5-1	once	TGCGCCAGCAGCTCGGACCCGGGAGTCTCTGGGGCCAACGTCCTGACTTTC	CASSSDPGVSGANVLTF
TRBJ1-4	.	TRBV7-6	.	TGTGCCAGCAGCTTAGGAGCGGGTAATGAAAAACTGTTTTTT	CASSLGAGNEKLFF
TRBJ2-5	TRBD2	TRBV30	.	TGTGCCTGGAGTGTACTTCCCGGGACTAGCGGGAGCTGGGGGGAGACCCAGTACTTC	CAWSVLPGTSGSWGETQYF
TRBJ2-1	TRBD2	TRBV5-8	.	TGTGCCAGCAGCTTACGACTAGCGGACTACAATGAGCAGTTCTTC	CASSLRLADYNEQFF
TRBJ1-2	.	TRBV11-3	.	TGTGCCAGCAGCGGGATCAATGCGGGGTATGATTATGGCTACACCTTC	CASSGINAGYDYGYTF
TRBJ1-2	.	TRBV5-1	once	TGCGCCAGCAGCCCTGGACAGTATGGCTACACCTTC	CASSPGQYGYTF
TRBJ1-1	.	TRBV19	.	TGTGCCAGTAGGACGAAAGCGTTCGCCACTGAAGCTTTCTTT	CASRTKAFATEAFF
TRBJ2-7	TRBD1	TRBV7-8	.	TGTGCCAGCAGCTTAAGGGACAGGGGAGGCGAGCAGTACTTC	CASSLRDRGGEQYF
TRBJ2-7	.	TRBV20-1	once	TGCAGTGCTTCTAGACGCGAGCAGTACTTC	CSASRREQYF
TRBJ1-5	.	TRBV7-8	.	TGTGCCAGCAGCCGCGGCGCCCCGGGCAATCAGCCCCAGCATTTT	CASSRGAPGNQPQHF
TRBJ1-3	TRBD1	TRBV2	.	TGTGCCATCCTGATCCTTCCGGGACAGGGCCAAAACACCATATATTTT	CAILILPGQGQNTIYF
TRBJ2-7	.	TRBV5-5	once	TGTGCCAGCAGCTGGATGGCCAGGGCGGTGGACGAGCAGTACTTC	CASSWMARAVDEQYF
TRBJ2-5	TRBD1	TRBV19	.	TGTGCCAGTAGTATCCGCCCGGGGACAGGCCAAGAGACCCAGTACTTC	CASSIRPGTGQETQYF
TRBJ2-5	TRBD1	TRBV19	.	TGTGCCAGTAGTATAAGGGCGGACAGGGTCGGGGAGACCCAGTACTTC	CASSIRADRVGETQYF
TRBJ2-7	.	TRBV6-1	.	TGTGCCAGCAGGCTAGATCTATCGGCCGAGCAGTACTTC	CASRLDLSAEQYF
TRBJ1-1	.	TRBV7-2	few	TGTGCCAGCAGAAAGGGAGGGAACACTGAAGCTTTCTTT	CASRKGGNTEAFF
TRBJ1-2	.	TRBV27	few	TGTGCCAGCAGTCCAGCAGGCTATGGCTACACCTTC	CASSPAGYGYTF
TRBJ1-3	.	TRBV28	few	TGTGCCAGCAGACCCCCGGGAATTGGAAACACCATATATTTT	CASRPPGIGNTIYF
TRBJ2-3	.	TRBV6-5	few	TGTGCCAGCAGCCACAACGGACACGAATTTACGCAGTATTTT	CASSHNGHEFTQYF
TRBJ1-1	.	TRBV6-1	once	TGTGCCACCAAAGGGGGGGGACGGGTTGAAGCTTTCTTT	CATKGGGRVEAFF
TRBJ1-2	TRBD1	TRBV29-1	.	TGCAGCGTTGAAAGGGGACAGCCCAGGGGCTACACCTTC	CSVERGQPRGYTF
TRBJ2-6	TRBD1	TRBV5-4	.	TGTGCCAGCAGCGTCGACAGGGGTGCCGGGGCCAACGTCCTGACTTTC	CASSVDRGAGANVLTF
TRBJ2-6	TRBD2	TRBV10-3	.	TGTGCCACCAACGCCGGGACTAGCGGGATTCCTGGGGCCAACGTCCTGACTTTC	CATNAGTSGIPGANVLTF
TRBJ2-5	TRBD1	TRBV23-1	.	TGCGCCAGCAGTCAATCTCCGGGACAGGGTGATGGCGGGGGCGAGACCCAGTACTTC	CASSQSPGQGDGGGETQYF
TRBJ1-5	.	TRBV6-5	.	TGTGCCAGCAGTTACACCCGGAGGCAGCCCCAGCATTTT	CASSYTRRQPQHF
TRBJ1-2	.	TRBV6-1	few	TGTGCCAGCAGTGAAAGGGAGGGCTACACCTTC	CASSEREGYTF
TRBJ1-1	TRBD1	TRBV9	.	TGTGCCAGCAGCGTAGTGGAGACAGGGAAGACTGAAGCTTTCTTT	CASSVVETGKTEAFF
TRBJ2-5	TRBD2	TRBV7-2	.	TGTGCCAGCAGCTTACGGGGCGGGGGCCAAGAGACCCAGTACTTC	CASSLRGGGQETQYF
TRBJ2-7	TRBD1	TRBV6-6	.	TGTGCCAGCAGTTCCCGCCGGACAGGGGGTGACGAGCAGTACTTC	CASSSRRTGGDEQYF
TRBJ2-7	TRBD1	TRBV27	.	TGTGCCAGCAGCTCCTTGCCGGACAGGGCCGGCGAGCAGTACTTC	CASSSLPDRAGEQYF
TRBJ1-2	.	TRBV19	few	TGTGCCAGTAGTACGAGGGAGTATGGCTACACCTTC	CASSTREYGYTF
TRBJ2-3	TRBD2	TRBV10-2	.	TGCGCCAGCAGCGGACTAGCGGACACAGATACGCAGTATTTT	CASSGLADTDTQYF
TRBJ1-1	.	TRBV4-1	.	TGCGCCAGCAGCCATGGGCGTGGCGCGAACACTGAAGCTTTCTTT	CASSHGRGANTEAFF
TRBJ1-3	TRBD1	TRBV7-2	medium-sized	TGTGCCAGCAGCTTAGGGGGGGACAGGGGTACTGGAAACACCATATATTTT	CASSLGGDRGTGNTIYF
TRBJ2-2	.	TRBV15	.	TGTGCCACCAGCAGCGACTCGTTCACCGGGGAGCTGTTTTTT	CATSSDSFTGELFF
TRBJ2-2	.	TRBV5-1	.	TGCGCCAGCAGCTTGGGTTTGCAGGTCCTAACGACCGGGGAGCTGTTTTTT	CASSLGLQVLTTGELFF
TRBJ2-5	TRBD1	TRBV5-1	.	TGCGCCAGCAGCCCGGGACAGACCCTACAAGAGACCCAGTACTTC	CASSPGQTLQETQYF
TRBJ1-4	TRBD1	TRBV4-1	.	TGCGCCAGCAGCCAAGAGAACAGGGGCCTAAGGACTAATGAAAAACTGTTTTTT	CASSQENRGLRTNEKLFF
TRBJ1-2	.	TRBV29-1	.	TGCAGCGTTGGGAGGGGAGACTATGGCTACACCTTC	CSVGRGDYGYTF
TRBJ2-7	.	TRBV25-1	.	TGTGCCAGCAGTGAAAGTCAGTCCGCAGCGGAGCAGTACTTC	CASSESQSAAEQYF
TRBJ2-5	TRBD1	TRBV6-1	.	TGTGCCAGCAGCTTTACAGGGGGCGGGGAGACCCAGTACTTC	CASSFTGGGETQYF
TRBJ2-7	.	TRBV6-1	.	TGTGCCAGCAGTGATGACAGCCCCTACGAGCAGTACTTC	CASSDDSPYEQYF
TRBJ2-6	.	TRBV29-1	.	TGCAGCGTCCGACAGGTTGGTGCGTCTGGGGCCAACGTCCTGACTTTC	CSVRQVGASGANVLTF
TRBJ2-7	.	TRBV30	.	TGTGCCTGGAGTGGGCCCCCCCAGGATCGCGAGCAGTACTTC	CAWSGPPQDREQYF
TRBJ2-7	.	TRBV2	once	TGTGCCAGCAGTGAAAGACAGGACCCGTTCAAGGGTCGATTC	CASSERQDPFKGRF
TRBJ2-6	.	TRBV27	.	TGTGCCAGCGCTAACGAGAGGGCCGGGGCCAACGTCCTGACTTTC	CASANERAGANVLTF